These 30 T cell receptor beta chains were sequenced from one sample in a study of Siglec-9 on CD8 T cells in melanoma. Repertoires were generated with immunoSEQ multiplex PCR, while TCRdb's copy carries only in-frame clones and drops some. The data hold roughly 30,000 clones, with around three quarters observed a single time. Source material: Siglec-9- CD8+ T cells sorted from blood. These receptors originate from a human donor in good health.

The DNA for the CDR3 is TGTGCCAGCAGCTCGGGGATTGGACAGGGTGCGGAAGCTTTCTTT. Protein sequence: CASSSGIGQGAEAFF. This rearrangement joins TRBV7-9 to TRBJ1-1; TRBD1 matches 8 bases. The germline V gene has CDR1 SEHNR and CDR2 FQNEAQ (reference sequence). This CDR3 has 15 residues. The V gene end was trimmed by 4 bases and the J gene end by 8 bases; junction bases not matched to a gene: 12.

The genes are TRBV18 and TRBJ1-1; D is uncertain. V was trimmed by 5 bases and J by 1 base, leaving 14 bases between them. The CDR3 is 15 residues long. CDR1 is KGHSH, CDR2 LQKENI, per germline. CDR3: CASSSAEGWNTEAFF. CDR3 DNA sequence: TGTGCCAGCTCATCAGCAGAGGGCTGGAACACTGAAGCTTTCTTT.

This chain links TRBV12-5 with TRBJ2-1, with 12 positions matching TRBD2. Trimming at V came to 4 bases and at J to 9 bases, leaving 7 bases not matched to a gene. CDR1 LGHNT and CDR2 FRNRAP come from the germline V gene. The CDR3 has 15 amino acids. CDR3: CASGSETSGGFEQFF. The CDR3, as DNA: TGTGCTAGTGGTTCGGAGACTAGCGGGGGCTTTGAGCAGTTCTTC.

The chain joins TRBV15 to TRBJ2-2; 9 positions agree with TRBD1. The junction had 5 bases not matched to a gene; V was cut back by 0 bases and J by 6 bases. This CDR3 has 16 amino acids. Germline assignment: CDR1 LNHNV and CDR2 YYDKDF (reference sequence). The CDR3 bases are TGTGCCACCAGCAGAGAGACAGGGGGTGATGCCGGGGAGCTGTTTTTT. This codes for CATSRETGGDAGELFF. The full variable domain, its missing parts supplied by reference TRBV15 and TRBJ2-2, is DAMVIQNPRYQVTQFGKPVTLSCSQTLNHNVMYWYQQKSSQAPKLLFHYYDKDFNNEADTPDNFQSRRPNTSFCFLDIRSPGLGDTAMYLCATSRETGGDAGELFFGEGSRLTVL.

V usage is TRBV5-1 and J usage is TRBJ1-1; D perhaps matches TRBD1 (5 bases). With 4 bases removed from V and 4 bases from J, the gap between germline ends came to 17 bases. This CDR3 contains 15 residues. The V gene's germline CDR1 is SGHRS and CDR2 YFSETQ. This chain's CDR3 is CASSLKGRIGTEAFF. As DNA, the CDR3 is TGCGCCAGCAGCCTAAAGGGGAGGATTGGCACTGAAGCTTTCTTT.

This clone has a handful of counts. V gene TRBV29-1 combines with J gene TRBJ1-2; D remains ambiguous. V lost 3 bases, J lost 8 bases, and 13 bases lay in between. The CDR3 is 12 amino acids. Germline-derived CDR1 and CDR2 are SQVTM and ANQGSEA. The CDR3, as DNA: TGCAGCGTTGAGGTACGGGGTTTCGGCTACACCTTC. Its translation: CSVEVRGFGYTF.

The V and J genes are TRBV7-8 and TRBJ1-1; the D is unclear. V was shortened by 5 bases and J by 8 bases, with 15 bases between the two germline ends. The CDR3 is 13 amino acids. In germline, CDR1 is SGHVS, CDR2 FQNEAQ. The CDR3 reads CASSPEIGLEAFF. DNA of the CDR3: TGTGCCAGCAGCCCGGAGATTGGGCTAGAAGCTTTCTTT.

The rearrangement links TRBV6-1 to TRBJ2-1; D is ambiguous. Germline assignment: CDR1 MNHNS and CDR2 SASEGT. V was clipped by 10 bases and J by 6 bases, with 19 bases between them. The CDR3 runs to 14 residues. CDR3: CATTQLYNPNEQFF. The DNA for the CDR3 is TGTGCCACCACACAGTTATACAACCCCAATGAGCAGTTCTTC.

The J gene is TRBJ1-4, the V gene TRBV7-9, with D maybe TRBD1 (6 bases). The CDR3 spans 15 residues. The germline CDR1 and CDR2 sequences are SEHNR and FQNEAQ (reference sequence). V dropped 5 bases and J dropped 3 bases, with 13 bases sitting between them. In DNA, the CDR3 is TGTGCCAGCAGCACCCAGGGGTGGGCTAATGAAAAACTGTTTTTT. This sequence encodes CASSTQGWANEKLFF.

The table lists this clone with a count of one. The chain employs TRBV28 and TRBJ2-6; D is ambiguous. The V end was cut by 1 base, the J end by 4 bases, with 5 bases between. The CDR3 has 14 residues. Germline V gene sequence: CDR1 MDHEN, CDR2 SYDVKM. The CDR3 region is CASSLFTGANVLTF. The CDR3, as DNA: TGTGCCAGCAGTTTATTCACCGGGGCCAACGTCCTGACTTTC.

This CDR3 is CASSKARDSGTTYEQYV. The DNA of the CDR3 is TGTGCCAGCAGCAAAGCGCGAGATAGCGGAACGACCTACGAGCAGTACGTC. The chain uses TRBV21-1 and TRBJ2-7; the table's D call of TRBD2 was not tested on the DNA. TRBV21-1 is flagged as a pseudogene. This CDR3 spans 17 amino acids.

The chain links TRBV29-1 to TRBJ2-6; no firm D call. V shed 4 bases and J shed 3 bases, with 10 bases lying between them. Per the germline V gene, CDR1 is SQVTM and CDR2 is ANQGSEA. The CDR3 is 14 amino acids. The CDR3 DNA is TGCAGCGTTGCTGCACCGTTTGGGGCCAACGTCCTGACTTTC. Translating gives CSVAAPFGANVLTF. Full variable domain (rest looked up from reference TRBV29-1 and TRBJ2-6): SAVISQKPSRDICQRGTSLTIQCQVDSQVTMMFWYRQQPGQSLTLIATANQGSEATYESGFVIDKFPISRPNLTFSTLTVSNMSPEDSSIYLCSVAAPFGANVLTFGAGSRLTVL.

The chain joins TRBV29-1 to TRBJ1-1; 8 bases agree with TRBD1. Trimming took 6 bases from V and 3 from J; bases not matched to a gene: 0. This CDR3 comprises 11 residues. The germline V gene has CDR1 SQVTM and CDR2 ANQGSEA. The CDR3: CSVQGDTEAFF. The DNA of the CDR3 is TGCAGCGTACAGGGGGACACTGAAGCTTTCTTT.

On this clone: At one boundary the junction diverges from the germline segment, which might be a read error. The gene calls are TRBV7-7 and TRBJ1-3; D unresolved. CDR3 length equals 15 residues. Germline assignment: CDR1 SSHAT and CDR2 FNYEAQ (reference sequence). The CDR3 region is CASSLGWGSGNTIYF. The CDR3 DNA sequence: TGTGCTAGCAGCTTAGGCTGGGGCTCTGGAAACACCATATATTTT.

The V and J genes are TRBV7-3 and TRBJ2-1; tentative D call: TRBD1 (5 bases). The V end lost 5 bases, the J end lost 0 bases, and 14 bases lay between the germline ends. This CDR3 is 16 amino acids long. The V gene's germline CDR1 is SGHTA and CDR2 FQGTGA. CDR3 nucleotides: TGTGCCAGCAGCCTCTCGTGGGGCCGCTCCTACAATGAGCAGTTCTTC. Translating it yields CASSLSWGRSYNEQFF.

This clone was found once. J is TRBJ2-5 and V is TRBV10-3; no clear D gene. This CDR3 is 15 amino acids long. Germline values: CDR1 ENHRY, CDR2 SYGVKD. V lost 0 bases and J lost 2, with 10 bases in between. The CDR3 protein is CAISESLRLQETQYF. The CDR3 DNA reads as TGTGCCATCAGTGAGTCCTTACGGCTACAAGAGACCCAGTACTTC.

In its sample, this clone was seen a few times. The chain employs TRBV7-9 and TRBJ2-1; D unresolved. The germline V gene has CDR1 SEHNR and CDR2 FQNEAQ (reference sequence). This CDR3 contains 10 residues. V shed 5 bases and J shed 8 bases, with 4 bases lying between them. The CDR3 nucleotides are TGTGCCAGCAGCCCCTATGAGCAGTTCTTC. Its translation: CASSPYEQFF.

The rearrangement joins TRBV5-6 to TRBJ2-7, with D perhaps TRBD1 or TRBD2 (5 bases each). Germline values: CDR1 SGHDT, CDR2 YYEEEE. The CDR3 extends over 14 amino acids. V dropped 1 base and J dropped 1 base, with 9 bases sitting between them. CDR3 residues: CASSLWDGSYEQYF. The CDR3 nucleotides are TGTGCCAGCAGCTTGTGGGACGGGTCCTACGAGCAGTACTTC.

This clone was detected once. The V and J genes are TRBV5-4 and TRBJ1-6, with 7 bases that match TRBD1. The germline CDR1 and CDR2 sequences are SGHNT and YYREEE (reference sequence). This CDR3 contains 15 residues. Trimming removed 1 base from V and 7 bases from J; junction bases left unmatched: 5. The CDR3 loop is CASSLSGTENSPLHF. CDR3 sequence (DNA): TGTGCCAGCAGCTTGTCAGGGACAGAAAATTCACCCCTCCACTTT. Based on the CDR3 plus reference TRBV5-4 and TRBJ1-6, the full variable domain is ETGVTQSPTHLIKTRGQQVTLRCSSQSGHNTVSWYQQALGQGPQFIFQYYREEENGRGNFPPRFSGLQFPNYSSELNVNALELDDSALYLCASSLSGTENSPLHFGNGTRLTVT.

The chain couples TRBV29-1 to TRBJ2-1, with 7 bases that match TRBD1. The CDR3 runs to 13 residues. CDR1 and CDR2 from the germline V gene are SQVTM and ANQGSEA. Trimming took 7 bases from V and 10 from J; bases not matched to a gene: 13. The CDR3 is CSARDSGRSEQFF. In DNA, the CDR3 is TGCAGCGCTCGGGACAGCGGCCGCAGCGAGCAGTTCTTC.

The chain uses TRBV27 and TRBJ2-3, with D maybe TRBD2 (5 bases). The length of the CDR3 is 15 residues. Looked up from germline, CDR1 is MNHEY and CDR2 is SMNVEV (reference sequence). Trimming pared 5 bases from V and 0 bases from J, leaving 12 bases between. In DNA, the CDR3 is TGTGCCAGCAGTCCTTGGACTGAGAGCACAGATACGCAGTATTTT. The encoded protein is CASSPWTESTDTQYF.

The chain recombines TRBV5-5 with TRBJ1-1; no clear D gene. V shed 5 bases and J shed 4 bases, with 9 bases lying between them. There are 12 residues in the CDR3. From germline, CDR1 is SGHKS and CDR2 YYEKEE (reference sequence). CDR3 DNA: TGTGCCAGCAGGATGGGAGGCACTGAAGCTTTCTTT. This codes for CASRMGGTEAFF.

The chain employs TRBV4-1 and TRBJ2-3; 14 nucleotides match TRBD2. V lost 2 bases to trimming and J lost 4 bases; unmatched junction nucleotides: 8. In germline, CDR1 is MGHRA, CDR2 YSYEKL. This CDR3 has 18 residues. CDR3 nucleotide sequence: TGCGCCAGCAGCCAACGATCGGGACTAGCGGGAGAGGCAGATACGCAGTATTTT. Translating gives CASSQRSGLAGEADTQYF.

V usage is TRBV4-2 and J usage is TRBJ2-1; no firm D call. V lost 4 bases to trimming and J lost 10 bases, with 14 bases between them. The CDR3 sequence is 13 residues long. Germline values: CDR1 LGHNA, CDR2 YNFKEQ. CDR3 nucleotides: TGTGCCAGCAGCCCGTATCAAGCTCAGGAGCAGTTCTTC. Residues: CASSPYQAQEQFF.

The chain combines TRBV28 with TRBJ2-6, with D possibly being TRBD2 (6 bases). V dropped 3 bases and J dropped 3 bases, with 12 bases sitting between them. The CDR3 length is 16 residues. The V gene's germline CDR1 is MDHEN and CDR2 SYDVKM. DNA of the CDR3: TGTGCCAGCAGTTTGTTGGCGGGGAGTGGGGCCAACGTCCTGACTTTC. It encodes CASSLLAGSGANVLTF.

This chain joins TRBV5-6 and TRBJ1-2, with TRBD1 identical over 9 bases. V was pared by 7 bases and J by 2 bases, with 6 bases of the junction left unmatched. The CDR3 has 14 amino acids. From germline, CDR1 is SGHDT and CDR2 YYEEEE. In DNA, the CDR3 is TGTGCCAGCGAACCGGGACAGGGCAACTATGGCTACACCTTC. It yields the protein CASEPGQGNYGYTF.

The J gene is TRBJ2-7, the V gene TRBV6-5, with D perhaps TRBD1 or TRBD2 (6 bases each). This CDR3 comprises 15 residues. The germline V and J ends were trimmed by 7 bases and 0 bases, with 16 bases remaining between them. Germline loops: CDR1 MNHEY, CDR2 SVGAGI. This CDR3 reads CASTKSQGLSYEQYF. CDR3 nucleotides: TGTGCCAGCACCAAATCACAGGGACTCTCCTACGAGCAGTACTTC.

V gene TRBV27 combines with J gene TRBJ2-5; 11 bases align to TRBD1. The CDR3 loop spans 17 amino acids. Trimming at V came to 3 bases and at J to 1 base, leaving 7 bases not matched to a gene. Germline-derived CDR1 and CDR2 are MNHEY and SMNVEV (reference sequence). The CDR3 DNA sequence: TGTGCCAGCAGTTTTAGTGGGGACAGGGGGACCCAAGAGACCCAGTACTTC. This encodes CASSFSGDRGTQETQYF.

This clone was recorded a few times. This chain links TRBV19 with TRBJ1-2, with D unresolved. The germline V gene encodes CDR1 LNHDA and CDR2 SQIVND (reference sequence). Trimming removed 6 bases at V and 7 bases at J, with 12 bases between. The CDR3 has 12 residues. The CDR3 spells CASSYGFGGYTF. DNA for the CDR3: TGTGCCAGTAGCTACGGGTTCGGTGGCTACACCTTC.

The chain couples TRBV18 to TRBJ1-3; possible D gene TRBD1, 6 bases. Per the germline V gene, CDR1 is KGHSH and CDR2 is LQKENI. Between the trimmed V and J ends, which lost 2 bases and 0 bases, there was a span of 8 bases. The CDR3 consists of 15 residues. Here the CDR3 DNA reads TGTGCCAGCTCACCAACAGGGTTCTCTGGAAACACCATATATTTT. This codes for CASSPTGFSGNTIYF.